These 29 T cell receptor beta chains share one sample of origin, sequenced in a study of blood T cell repertoires in COVID-19. Assay used: immunoSEQ multiplex PCR; TCRdb lists only in-frame clones, some missing. The sample consists of about 88,000 clones, about 87% of them appearing once. Sequencing used peripheral blood. These receptors came from an older man with acute or convalescent COVID-19.

The chain carries TRBV11-2 and TRBJ2-3; possible D gene TRBD2, 7 bases. V was shortened by 3 bases and J by 2 bases, with 21 bases between the two germline ends. Germline CDR1 is SGHAT and CDR2 is FQNNGV. This CDR3 is 18 amino acids long. CDR3 DNA sequence: TGTGCCAGCAGCTTCCTGGAGGGCGGGGGCCTATTCACAGATACGCAGTATTTT. Residues: CASSFLEGGGLFTDTQYF.

This clone appeared once. The V and J genes are TRBV18 and TRBJ2-2; 9 bases line up with TRBD1. Losses at the gene ends were 4 bases for V and 0 bases for J; bases not matched to a gene: 3. The CDR3 runs to 16 residues. The germline CDR1 and CDR2 sequences are KGHSH and LQKENI. The CDR3 reads CASSRTGGANTGELFF. CDR3 nucleotides: TGTGCCAGCTCACGAACAGGGGGCGCGAACACCGGGGAGCTGTTTTTT. Complete variable domain (other parts from reference TRBV18 and TRBJ2-2): NAGVMQNPRHLVRRRGQEARLRCSPMKGHSHVYWYRQLPEEGLKFMVYLQKENIIDESGMPKERFSAEFPKEGPSILRIQQVVRGDSAAYFCASSRTGGANTGELFFGEGSRLTVL.

The V and J genes are TRBV7-8 and TRBJ2-7; 11 positions match TRBD2. V trimming: 5 bases; J trimming: 6 bases; junction bases outside the gene matches: 9. The CDR3 consists of 15 residues. Germline V gene lookup returns CDR1 SGHVS and CDR2 FQNEAQ. The CDR3 DNA is TGTGCCAGCAGCCTATTTACTAGCGGGAGTGGCGAGCAGTACTTC. It yields the protein CASSLFTSGSGEQYF.

This chain uses TRBV7-2 with TRBJ1-4, with TRBD1 matching over 7 bases. Germline trimming cut 5 bases from V and 7 bases from J; bases unmatched to any gene: 13. CDR1 SGHTA and CDR2 FQGNSA come from the germline V gene. The CDR3 extends over 16 amino acids. This CDR3 is CASSLYSGQDGEKLFF. In nucleotides, the CDR3 is TGTGCCAGCAGCCTATATTCCGGACAGGACGGTGAAAAACTGTTTTTT.

This chain links TRBV25-1 with TRBJ1-6; no clear D gene. Trimming took off 6 bases at V and 6 bases at J, with 15 bases between the two ends. From germline, CDR1 is MGHDK and CDR2 SYGVNS. The CDR3 has 15 residues. This CDR3 reads CASSETRVPNSPLHF. CDR3 DNA sequence: TGTGCCAGCAGCGAAACTCGGGTCCCTAATTCACCCCTCCACTTT.

The genes are TRBV2 and TRBJ2-4, with a tentative D call TRBD2 (6 bases). The CDR3 is 11 residues long. CDR1 SNHLY and CDR2 FYNNEI come from the germline V gene. With 3 bases removed from V and 14 bases from J, the gap between germline ends came to 11 bases. CDR3 loop: CASSESREEYF. The CDR3 DNA reads as TGTGCCAGCAGTGAGAGCAGGGAGGAGTACTTC.

The rearrangement links TRBV19 to TRBJ2-1; possibly TRBD2 for D (5 bases). V lost 2 bases, J lost 9 bases, and 8 bases lay in between. The CDR3 has 12 amino acids. Germline CDR1 LNHDA, CDR2 SQIVND (reference sequence). For the CDR3, the DNA is TGTGCCAGTAGTATAAGCGGTGGTGAGCAGTTCTTC. This gives the protein CASSISGGEQFF.

The chain recombines TRBV19 with TRBJ2-1; D is uncertain. Germline CDR1 reads LNHDA; CDR2 reads SQIVND (reference sequence). The CDR3 spans 13 residues. V was shortened by 4 bases and J by 5 bases, with 9 bases between the two germline ends. The CDR3 reads CASSTRLDNEQFF. The CDR3 DNA is TGTGCCAGTAGTACCCGCCTAGACAATGAGCAGTTCTTC.

This chain links TRBV21-1 with TRBJ1-1; the table's TRBD1 call for D was not verified on the DNA. TRBV21-1 is shown as a pseudogene. The CDR3 has 15 residues. CDR3 region: CASSKGNRGDTEAFF. CDR3 sequence (DNA): TGTGCCAGCAGCAAAGGTAACAGGGGTGACACTGAAGCTTTCTTT.

CDR3 in amino acids: CATSRLAGAGDTQYF. The DNA for the CDR3 is TGTGCCACCAGTCGACTAGCGGGAGCGGGAGATACGCAGTATTTT. The chain joins TRBV24-1 to TRBJ2-3; 12 bases align to TRBD2. This CDR3 spans 15 amino acids. CDR1 and CDR2 from the germline V gene are KGHDR and SFDVKD. V dropped 6 bases and J dropped 5; count of bases not matched to a gene: 5.

The chain is built from TRBV19 and TRBJ1-5; perhaps TRBD1 as D (6 bases). Germline values: CDR1 LNHDA, CDR2 SQIVND (reference sequence). CDR3 length equals 14 residues. V lost 1 base and J lost 6, with 10 bases in between. CDR3 protein: CASSIGGRGQPQHF. CDR3 bases: TGTGCCAGTAGTATAGGAGGCAGGGGTCAGCCCCAGCATTTT.

The rearrangement links TRBV7-2 to TRBJ2-1; no firm D call. The CDR3 totals 13 residues. V was trimmed by 0 bases and J by 4 bases, leaving 4 bases between them. Looked up from germline, CDR1 is SGHTA and CDR2 is FQGNSA. The CDR3 nucleotides read TGTGCCAGCAGCTTAGCGGCTTACAATGAGCAGTTCTTC. It encodes CASSLAAYNEQFF.

The chain carries TRBV4-3 and TRBJ2-3, with D maybe TRBD2 (7 bases). V gave up 0 bases and J gave up 4 bases, with 14 bases separating them. Germline assignment: CDR1 LGHNA and CDR2 YSLEER. This CDR3 is 16 amino acids long. DNA of the CDR3: TGCGCCAGCAGCCAAGATATGGGGGGGCGCGCAGATACGCAGTATTTT. This encodes CASSQDMGGRADTQYF.

The CDR3 coding sequence is TGTGCCAGCAGTTCTCGACAGGCGCTTTCCGGGGAGCTGTTTTTT. Its protein product is CASSSRQALSGELFF. The genes are TRBV28 and TRBJ2-2, with D perhaps matching TRBD1 (6 bases). Trimming left V 4 bases short and J 6 bases short, with 15 bases between. Looked up from germline, CDR1 is MDHEN and CDR2 is SYDVKM. This CDR3 spans 15 amino acids.

The chain employs TRBV2 and TRBJ1-6; D remains unclear. Trimming pared 6 bases from V and 7 bases from J, leaving 22 bases between. This CDR3 has 17 amino acids. Germline CDR1 and CDR2: SNHLY and FYNNEI. The CDR3 region has the DNA TGTGCCAGCAGCAACCCCGAGCCAGACCTCGGGAATTCACCCCTCCACTTT. Translating gives CASSNPEPDLGNSPLHF.

This clone has only a few counts. The rearrangement uses TRBV28 and TRBJ1-5; weak D call: TRBD1 (5 bases). The V gene's germline CDR1 is MDHEN and CDR2 SYDVKM. The CDR3 covers 14 residues. V was cut by 5 bases and J by 6 bases, with 14 bases left in between. CDR3 sequence: CASSRQSESQPQHF. In nucleotides, the CDR3 is TGTGCCAGCAGTAGACAGTCGGAGAGTCAGCCCCAGCATTTT.

DNA for the CDR3: TGTGCCAGCAGTCCTTACCGACCGGGACAGGAGCATTTT. It is translated as CASSPYRPGQEHF. The chain carries TRBV27 and TRBJ1-5, with TRBD1 matching 8 bases. V was clipped by 5 bases and J by 14 bases; unmatched bases: 11. The CDR3 consists of 13 residues. Germline CDR1 and CDR2: MNHEY and SMNVEV (reference sequence).

The J gene is TRBJ2-2, the V gene TRBV2; TRBD2 might be the D (6 bases). Germline CDR1 reads SNHLY; CDR2 reads FYNNEI. The V end was cut by 1 base, the J end by 6 bases, with 12 bases between. The CDR3 sequence is 15 residues long. Here the CDR3 DNA reads TGTGCCAGCAGTGAAGGGAGGGTTGGGGCCGGGGAGCTGTTTTTT. This translates into CASSEGRVGAGELFF.

The chain combines TRBV6-6 with TRBJ2-3, with TRBD2 identical over 9 bases. In germline, CDR1 is MNHNY, CDR2 SVGAGI (reference sequence). The length of the CDR3 is 15 residues. V shed 4 bases and J 0 bases; nucleotides not matched to a gene: 2. CDR3 amino acids: CASSFLAGSTDTQYF. The CDR3, as DNA: TGTGCCAGCAGTTTTCTAGCGGGGAGCACAGATACGCAGTATTTT.

The chain joins TRBV9 to TRBJ2-2, with 7 bases fitting TRBD2. Losses at the gene ends were 1 base for V and 6 bases for J; bases not matched to a gene: 6. Germline CDR1 reads SGDLS; CDR2 reads YYNGEE. This CDR3 spans 15 amino acids. The CDR3: CASSVRGSGAGELFF. The CDR3 region has the DNA TGTGCCAGCAGCGTACGAGGGAGCGGGGCCGGGGAGCTGTTTTTT. Using reference TRBV9 and TRBJ2-2 for the parts outside the CDR3, the full variable domain is DSGVTQTPKHLITATGQRVTLRCSPRSGDLSVYWYQQSLDQGLQFLIQYYNGEERAKGNILERFSAQQFPDLHSELNLSSLELGDSALYFCASSVRGSGAGELFFGEGSRLTVL.

This clone appeared once. The J gene is TRBJ1-6, the V gene TRBV6-1, with 8 bases matching TRBD1. CDR1 and CDR2 (germline): MNHNS, SASEGT. The CDR3 is 15 residues long. The V gene end was trimmed by 0 bases and the J gene end by 10 bases; junction bases not matched to a gene: 5. The CDR3 DNA sequence: TGTGCCAGCAGTGAAGCTGGACAGGGCGGGTCACCCCTCCACTTT. Amino acid sequence: CASSEAGQGGSPLHF.

The chain uses TRBV10-1 and TRBJ1-1; TRBD1 matches at 8 bases. Per the germline V gene, CDR1 is WNHNN and CDR2 is SYGVQD (reference sequence). V shed 8 bases and J 6 bases; nucleotides not matched to a gene: 2. This CDR3 has 11 amino acids. The CDR3 loop reads CASGQGAEAFF. The DNA of the CDR3 is TGCGCCAGCGGACAGGGTGCTGAAGCTTTCTTT.

This clone was detected once. The chain combines TRBV5-1 with TRBJ1-3; tentatively, D is TRBD1 (5 bases). The CDR3 consists of 17 residues. V lost 3 bases and J 4 bases, leaving 20 bases between the germline ends. Germline CDR1 reads SGHRS; CDR2 reads YFSETQ. The CDR3 coding sequence is TGCGCCAGCAGCTCAGCTCCTCAGGGTTTCTCGGGAAACACCATATATTTT. Protein product: CASSSAPQGFSGNTIYF. The full variable domain, with the rest looked up from reference TRBV5-1 and TRBJ1-3, is KAGVTQTPRYLIKTRGQQVTLSCSPISGHRSVSWYQQTPGQGLQFLFEYFSETQRNKGNFPGRFSGRQFSNSRSEMNVSTLELGDSALYLCASSSAPQGFSGNTIYFGEGSWLTVV.

The rearrangement uses TRBV7-3 and TRBJ2-7, with 8 bases aligning to TRBD1. The CDR3 is made up of 14 amino acids. V lost 5 bases and J lost 4; bases outside the gene matches: 7. Germline-derived CDR1 and CDR2 are SGHTA and FQGTGA. The CDR3 bases are TGTGCCAGCAGCCCGACAGGGGACCGATACGAGCAGTACTTC. Its translation: CASSPTGDRYEQYF.

V and J are TRBV12-3 or TRBV12-4 and TRBJ1-2; D gene uncertain. V was pared by 5 bases and J by 4 bases, with 11 bases between. There are 13 residues in the CDR3. The CDR3 loop is CASSDGSPYGYTF. CDR3 DNA sequence: TGTGCCAGCAGTGACGGGTCCCCCTATGGCTACACCTTC.

CDR3 coding DNA: TGTGCCAGCAAACACCACTATGGCTACACCTTC. It translates to CASKHHYGYTF. V is TRBV6-5 and J is TRBJ1-2; D is ambiguous. Trimming took 7 bases from V and 3 from J, leaving 6 bases between them. The CDR3 is 11 amino acids. Germline CDR1 reads MNHEY; CDR2 reads SVGAGI.

The chain combines TRBV28 with TRBJ2-2, with 7 bases lining up with TRBD1. The J segment lost 5 bases and the V segment lost 4 bases, leaving 4 bases of the junction unmatched. CDR1 and CDR2 (germline): MDHEN, SYDVKM. This CDR3 contains 14 residues. The CDR3 sequence: CASSSTGETGELFF. The CDR3 DNA is TGTGCCAGCAGTTCCACAGGGGAAACCGGGGAGCTGTTTTTT.

The chain links TRBV5-8 to TRBJ2-3; the D is unclear. The length of the CDR3 is 14 residues. The ends were cut back, 1 base at V and 2 bases at J, with 8 bases in the middle. Germline-derived CDR1 and CDR2 are SGHTS and YDEGEE. DNA of the CDR3: TGTGCCAGCAGCTTGCGGTATCCCACAGATACGCAGTATTTT. As protein: CASSLRYPTDTQYF.

This clone is a singleton in its sample. The chain carries TRBV2 and TRBJ1-4; D perhaps matches TRBD1 (5 bases). The CDR3 contains 16 residues. Trimming took off 2 bases at V and 1 base at J, with 11 bases between the two ends. The germline CDR1 and CDR2 sequences are SNHLY and FYNNEI. CDR3: CASSEYMGQTNEKLFF. The DNA of the CDR3 is TGTGCCAGCAGTGAATATATGGGGCAAACTAATGAAAAACTGTTTTTT. The complete variable domain, with remaining parts taken from reference TRBV2 and TRBJ1-4, reads EPEVTQTPSHQVTQMGQEVILRCVPISNHLYFYWYRQILGQKVEFLVSFYNNEISEKSEIFDDQFSVERPDGSNFTLKIRSTKLEDSAMYFCASSEYMGQTNEKLFFGSGTQLSVL.